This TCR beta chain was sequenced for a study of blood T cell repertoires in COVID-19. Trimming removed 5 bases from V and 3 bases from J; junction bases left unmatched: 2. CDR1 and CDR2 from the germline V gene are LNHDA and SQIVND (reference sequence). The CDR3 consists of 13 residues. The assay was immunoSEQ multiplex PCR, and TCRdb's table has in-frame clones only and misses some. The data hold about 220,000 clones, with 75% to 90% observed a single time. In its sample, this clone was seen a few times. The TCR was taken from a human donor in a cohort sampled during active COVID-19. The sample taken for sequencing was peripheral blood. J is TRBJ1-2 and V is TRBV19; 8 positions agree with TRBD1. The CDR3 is CASSPTGDYGYTF. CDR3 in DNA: TGTGCCAGTAGTCCGACAGGGGACTATGGCTACACCTTC.